This TCR beta chain comes out of a study of cytomegalovirus exposure and HLA in healthy donors. General study points: In a later analysis, at a false discovery rate of 0.05, about 17,000 TCR beta sequences matched HLA alleles. Some V segments (TRBV6-2 and TRBV6-3 among them) were excluded as indistinguishable. An apparent linkage of common viral pathogens to several of the most significant clusters emerged in a later analysis. The later analysis indicated that the majority of CMV-associated TCR beta chains appeared HLA-restricted.

For this clone: Its specificity is not known.

Vbeta (60) and Jbeta (13) primers were used in the PCR. This table comes from immunoSEQ multiplex PCR, and its TCRdb copy is limited to in-frame clones, with some not included. This table has 160,000 or so clones, around 80% appearing once. CDR1 MNHEY and CDR2 SMNVEV come from the germline V gene (reference sequence). Trimming took 8 bases from V and 3 from J, leaving 14 bases between them. This CDR3 is 13 amino acids long. Sequenced input: PBMCs. The sequence was obtained from a middle-aged man in good health and CMV-seronegative. This chain connects TRBV27 to TRBJ2-7; weak D call: TRBD2 (7 bases). CDR3 residues: CASRRGGLYEQYF. DNA for the CDR3: TGTGCCAGCCGCCGCGGGGGCCTCTACGAGCAGTACTTC.